This is a list of T cell receptor beta chains from one sample in a study of blood T cell repertoires in COVID-19. Using immunoSEQ multiplex PCR, the repertoire was profiled, and TCRdb retains in-frame clones only, with some absent. The table includes under 55,000 clones, around 82% detected once. The sequenced sample consisted of peripheral blood. These receptors were collected from a human donor in a cohort sampled during active COVID-19. Both conserved end residues are part of each CDR3. A D gene is named only where the DNA matches it firmly. Not every row has a clone size; where given, it reads once, few, many or a size class.

d_gene	abundance	v_gene	j_gene	CDR3nt	CDR3aa
-	-	TRBV29-1	TRBJ1-2	TGCAGCGTTGAATCGGGTATCGGCCACACCTTC	CSVESGIGHTF
-	-	TRBV5-1	TRBJ2-3	TGCGCCAGCAGCTTAACGCCGGGATCCAACTCCGATACGCAGTATTTT	CASSLTPGSNSDTQYF
TRBD2	-	TRBV10-3	TRBJ2-5	TGTGCCATCAGTGATTTTACTAGCGGGAGGGGCGCGGAGACCCAGTACTTC	CAISDFTSGRGAETQYF
-	-	TRBV9	TRBJ2-2	TGTGCCAGCAGCGCCTCTACAGGGTCCCGGAACACCGGGGAGCTGTTTTTT	CASSASTGSRNTGELFF
-	-	TRBV5-5	TRBJ2-5	TGTGCCAGCAGCTTGAGCGGTGAAGAGACCCAGTACTTC	CASSLSGEETQYF
-	-	TRBV29-1	TRBJ1-1	TGCAGCGTTGGACATTCAACTGAAGCTTTCTTT	CSVGHSTEAFF
-	-	TRBV5-5	TRBJ1-1	TGTGCCAGCAGCTTGACAGGGAAGGCGACTGAAGCTTTCTTT	CASSLTGKATEAFF
TRBD1	-	TRBV19	TRBJ2-1	TGTGCCAGTGCGGACAGGGGGCGCACAAATGAGCAGTTCTTC	CASADRGRTNEQFF
TRBD2	once	TRBV7-9	TRBJ2-5	TGTGCCAGCAGCCGGGGACTAGCGAAGACCCAGTACTTC	CASSRGLAKTQYF
-	once	TRBV4-3	TRBJ1-3	TGCGCCAGCAGCCGGCGGGACCCATCTGGAAACACCATATATTTT	CASSRRDPSGNTIYF
-	-	TRBV24-1	TRBJ2-3	TGTGCCACCCTGGAGAGCCCGTACGAAACAGATACGCAGTATTTT	CATLESPYETDTQYF
TRBD2	-	TRBV7-6	TRBJ2-3	TGTGCCAGCAGCCCCCAGCGGGGGGCGAACACAGATACGCAGTATTTT	CASSPQRGANTDTQYF
TRBD1	-	TRBV9	TRBJ2-1	TGTGCCAGCAGCGTCCAGGACAGGGCGAATGAGCAGTTCTTC	CASSVQDRANEQFF
-	-	TRBV3-1/TRBV3-2	TRBJ1-4	TGTGCCAGCAGCCAAGGGAGGGCAACTAATGAAAAACTGTTTTTT	CASSQGRATNEKLFF
TRBD1	few	TRBV2	TRBJ1-1	TGTGCCAGCAGAAGGGAACAGGGGAGGCATGGGGCTTTCTTT	CASRREQGRHGAFF
-	-	TRBV7-8	TRBJ2-1	TGTGCCAGCAGCTTGGAGGGGACGAGGGGCCATGAGCAGTTCTTC	CASSLEGTRGHEQFF
TRBD2	-	TRBV6-2/TRBV6-3	TRBJ2-2	TGTGCCAGCAGTTACCAGCGGGGCAACACCGGGGAGCTGTTTTTT	CASSYQRGNTGELFF
-	-	TRBV28	TRBJ1-6	TGTGCCAGCAGTAAAGCCGGGGTCGTGAGGAATTCACCCCTCCACTTT	CASSKAGVVRNSPLHF
-	-	TRBV20-1	TRBJ1-5	TGCAGTGCTAGTAAGACAGATAGCAATCAGCCCCAGCATTTT	CSASKTDSNQPQHF
-	-	TRBV2	TRBJ1-2	TGTGCCAGCAGTGGGGGGCTATACTATGGCTACACCTTC	CASSGGLYYGYTF
TRBD2	-	TRBV7-3	TRBJ2-2	TGTGCCAGCAGCTTAATGGCGGGGGGACTAGCGGGATTATCGAACACCGGGGAGCTGTTTTTT	CASSLMAGGLAGLSNTGELFF
TRBD2	-	TRBV3-1/TRBV3-2	TRBJ2-7	TGTGCCAGCAGCCAAGACTTGGATAGCGGGAGTAAGGAACAGTACTTC	CASSQDLDSGSKEQYF
TRBD1	-	TRBV6-2/TRBV6-3	TRBJ2-1	TGTGCCAGCAGTTATATGCAGGGGGTAGGGAATGAGCAGTTCTTC	CASSYMQGVGNEQFF
-	-	TRBV7-9	TRBJ1-2	TGTGCCAGCAGCTTAAGTCGGGTAAATGGCTACACCTTC	CASSLSRVNGYTF
TRBD1	-	TRBV7-2	TRBJ2-3	TGTGCCAGCAGCTTAATAACTTTCTGGGACAGGGATCCAGATACGCAGTATTTT	CASSLITFWDRDPDTQYF
-	few	TRBV7-9	TRBJ2-1	TGTGCCAGCAGCTTAGTTAGGGGCCCGGCCTACAATGAGCAGTTCTTC	CASSLVRGPAYNEQFF
TRBD1	few	TRBV7-9	TRBJ2-3	TGTGCCAGCAGCTCGACAGGGGGCCTCGGGGATACGCAGTATTTT	CASSSTGGLGDTQYF
-	once	TRBV19	TRBJ2-4	TGTGCCAGTGGTTCGTTGGGGGCCCCTGCCAAAAACATTCAGTACTTC	CASGSLGAPAKNIQYF
-	-	TRBV5-8	TRBJ2-1	TGTGCCAGCAGCTTGGGGACAGCATACAATGAGCAGTTCTTC	CASSLGTAYNEQFF
TRBD1	once	TRBV6-5	TRBJ2-5	TGTGCCAGCGGAGCCGCCAGGCAGGGGGCAGAGACCCAGTACTTC	CASGAARQGAETQYF
TRBD1	-	TRBV6-2/TRBV6-3	TRBJ1-5	TGTGCCAGCAGTTACGTGACCGGGACAGGGATTAATTTTCAGCCCCAGCATTTT	CASSYVTGTGINFQPQHF
-	-	TRBV9	TRBJ1-3	TGTGCCAGCAGCGTAGGGAACAGTGGAATTGGAAACACCATATATTTT	CASSVGNSGIGNTIYF
-	-	TRBV18	TRBJ1-2	TGTGCCAGCTCATCGGGGGACTCCTATGGCTACACCTTC	CASSSGDSYGYTF
-	-	TRBV28	TRBJ2-6	TGTGCCAGCAGTTTGCAGGGGTTAGGTACTGGGGCCAACGTCCTGACTTTC	CASSLQGLGTGANVLTF
TRBD2	-	TRBV7-2	TRBJ2-1	TGTGCCAGCAGCGGTGGACTAGCCGATGAGCAGTTCTTC	CASSGGLADEQFF
-	-	TRBV5-1	TRBJ1-2	TGCGCCAGCAGCTTCGACAGGATGTTCTATGGCTACACCTTC	CASSFDRMFYGYTF
TRBD1	-	TRBV29-1	TRBJ2-1	TGCAGCGTTGAAAAATATTTCTCCGGGACAGGGATCGGCAATGAGCAGTTCTTC	CSVEKYFSGTGIGNEQFF
-	-	TRBV27	TRBJ2-7	TGTGCCAGCAGCCCAGATACCTACGAGCAGTACTTC	CASSPDTYEQYF
TRBD2	-	TRBV5-4	TRBJ2-2	TGTGCCAGCAGCAGGTTCGCGGGAGAAAAAACCGGGGAGCTGTTTTTT	CASSRFAGEKTGELFF
-	-	TRBV6-5	TRBJ2-1	TGTGCCAGCAGCCCAGATGGCGGGGCTTTCAATGAGCAGTTCTTC	CASSPDGGAFNEQFF